Detailed here is one T cell receptor (beta chain). Its antigen is not identified. The data stem from a study of PD-1 blockade in classical Hodgkin lymphoma. Time point defined: cycle 4 day 1 (C4D1), after about 6 weeks of nivolumab. Relapse after autologous stem cell transplantation occurred in every patient, and brentuximab vedotin exposure varied. Data came from immunoSEQ multiplex PCR; TCRdb stores just in-frame clones and leaves some out. The repertoire has about 41,000 clones, about two thirds of them found once; the top ten carry around 2.4%. Study-level points and caveats: Prior to therapy, complete responders displayed diversity much like that of newly diagnosed patients. Although disease activity or prior therapy may be involved, causes of the repertoire differences remain undefined. Individuals who commenced nivolumab within less than 1 year of ASCT were excluded. Healthy donors were reported to have higher baseline TCR diversity than newly diagnosed patients.

The germline CDR1 and CDR2 sequences are MNHNY and SVGAGI (reference sequence). CDR3 length equals 15 residues. V trimming: 7 bases; J trimming: 2 bases; junction bases outside the gene matches: 8. The chain employs TRBV6-6 and TRBJ2-3, with 8 bases lining up with TRBD2. The clonotype originates from a human donor with classical Hodgkin lymphoma. Sequencing was performed on peripheral blood mononuclear cells (PBMCs), taken before the fourth cycle of nivolumab. In DNA, the CDR3 is TGTGCCAGCATTCCGGGACTAGGGTACACAGATACGCAGTATTTT. This gives the protein CASIPGLGYTDTQYF.